Listed below are T cell receptor beta chains from one sample, sequenced in a study of OX40 agonist ivuxolimab in advanced cancers. Assay: immunoSEQ multiplex PCR; the TCRdb copy retains only in-frame clones and omits some. The table shows 45,000 to 55,000 clones, with about 86% occurring only once. Source: CD4+ or CD8+ T cells sorted from blood, taken in a trial of the OX40 agonist ivuxolimab. Receptor source: an adult with an advanced solid tumor such as melanoma, head and neck, liver or kidney cancer. Each CDR3 is given with its conserved first and last residue. A D gene is named only where the DNA matches it firmly. Size values are once, few and many counts, or a class for expanded clones, and some rows have none.

clone size	D gene	V gene	CDR3 length	J gene	CDR3 protein	CDR3 DNA
once	-	TRBV4-2	13	TRBJ1-5	CASSFTWNQPQHF	TGTGCCAGCAGCTTTACTTGGAATCAGCCCCAGCATTTT
-	-	TRBV27	15	TRBJ2-7	CASSFGGSSSYEQYF	TGTGCCAGCAGTTTCGGTGGCAGCAGCTCCTACGAGCAGTACTTC
few	-	TRBV19	13	TRBJ1-4	CASIDSPGEKLFF	TGTGCCAGTATTGACAGTCCGGGAGAAAAACTGTTTTTT
-	-	TRBV5-1	13	TRBJ1-1	CASSLLGDGEAFF	TGCGCCAGCAGCTTGTTAGGAGATGGTGAAGCTTTCTTT
-	-	TRBV5-6	17	TRBJ1-1	CASSLSLRGMMNTEAFF	TGTGCCAGCAGCTTGAGCTTGAGGGGTATGATGAACACTGAAGCTTTCTTT
few	TRBD2	TRBV29-1	13	TRBJ2-7	CSVGLAGPYEQYF	TGCAGCGTTGGGCTAGCGGGCCCCTACGAGCAGTACTTC
-	-	TRBV5-4	11	TRBJ1-2	CASSLGYGYTF	TGTGCCAGCAGCTTGGGTTATGGCTACACCTTC
-	-	TRBV4-1	16	TRBJ1-2	CASSQDHQDLSYGYTF	TGCGCCAGCAGCCAAGATCATCAGGATTTAAGCTATGGCTACACCTTC
few	TRBD1	TRBV5-6	14	TRBJ1-2	CASSLWGQGHGYTF	TGTGCCAGCAGCTTGTGGGGACAGGGTCATGGCTACACCTTC
once	TRBD1	TRBV19	15	TRBJ2-2	CASSARQGNTGELFF	TGTGCCAGTAGTGCCCGACAGGGGAACACCGGGGAGCTGTTTTTT
-	-	TRBV13	15	TRBJ1-2	CASSLGQMVNYGYTF	TGTGCCAGCAGCTTAGGGCAGATGGTAAACTATGGCTACACCTTC
-	-	TRBV4-3	17	TRBJ1-5	CASSQDHQGHSNQPQHF	TGCGCCAGCAGCCAAGATCACCAGGGGCATAGCAATCAGCCCCAGCATTTT
-	-	TRBV6-5	15	TRBJ2-3	CASRWTLGGTDTQYF	TGTGCCAGCAGGTGGACCTTGGGGGGCACAGATACGCAGTATTTT
-	TRBD1	TRBV28	13	TRBJ1-5	CASRGTGNQPQHF	TGTGCCAGCAGGGGGACAGGGAATCAGCCCCAGCATTTT
-	-	TRBV5-1	14	TRBJ2-5	CASSGGQPQETQYF	TGCGCCAGCAGCGGTGGACAGCCGCAAGAGACCCAGTACTTC
few	-	TRBV27	13	TRBJ2-1	CASSLSGDNEQFF	TGTGCCAGCAGTCTCAGCGGAGACAATGAGCAGTTCTTC
-	-	TRBV19	16	TRBJ2-1	CASSIKSGVLYNEQFF	TGTGCCAGTAGTATAAAGTCGGGAGTGCTCTACAATGAGCAGTTCTTC
-	-	TRBV9	13	TRBJ2-5	CASSTSSEETQYF	TGTGCCAGCAGCACCTCCTCGGAAGAGACCCAGTACTTC
-	-	TRBV5-1	16	TRBJ2-2	CASSAPLRENTGELFF	TGCGCCAGCAGCGCGCCCCTCAGGGAAAACACCGGGGAGCTGTTTTTT
-	-	TRBV11-2	16	TRBJ1-5	CASSLEGVLPGQPQHF	TGTGCCAGCAGCTTAGAAGGGGTTCTACCGGGTCAGCCCCAGCATTTT
-	-	TRBV27	14	TRBJ1-5	CASSLIGASQPQHF	TGTGCCAGCAGTTTGATAGGCGCGAGTCAGCCCCAGCATTTT
-	TRBD1	TRBV19	13	TRBJ1-1	CASSDRENTEAFF	TGTGCCAGTAGCGACAGGGAGAACACTGAAGCTTTCTTT
few	-	TRBV7-9	15	TRBJ2-3	CASLGSRAHGDTQYF	TGTGCCAGCCTAGGGTCCAGGGCTCATGGAGATACGCAGTATTTT
-	-	TRBV4-3	15	TRBJ2-7	CASSQVTGLSYEQYF	TGCGCCAGCAGCCAAGTAACAGGGCTATCCTACGAGCAGTACTTC
-	-	TRBV27	16	TRBJ2-4	CASSFSHGAPKNIQYF	TGTGCCAGCAGTTTCAGTCATGGGGCCCCCAAAAACATTCAGTACTTC